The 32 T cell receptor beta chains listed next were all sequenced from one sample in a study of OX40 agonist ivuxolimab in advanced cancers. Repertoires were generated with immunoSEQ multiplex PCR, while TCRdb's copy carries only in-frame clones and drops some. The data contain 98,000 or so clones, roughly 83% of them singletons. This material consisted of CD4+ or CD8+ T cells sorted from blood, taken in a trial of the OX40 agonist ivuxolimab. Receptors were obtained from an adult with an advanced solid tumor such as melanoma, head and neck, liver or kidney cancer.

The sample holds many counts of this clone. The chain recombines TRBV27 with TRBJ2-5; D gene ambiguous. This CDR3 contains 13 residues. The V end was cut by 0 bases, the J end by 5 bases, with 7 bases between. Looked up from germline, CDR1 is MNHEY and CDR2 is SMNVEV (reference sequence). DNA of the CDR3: TGTGCCAGCAGTTTATCGTCCTGGGAGACCCAGTACTTC. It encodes CASSLSSWETQYF.

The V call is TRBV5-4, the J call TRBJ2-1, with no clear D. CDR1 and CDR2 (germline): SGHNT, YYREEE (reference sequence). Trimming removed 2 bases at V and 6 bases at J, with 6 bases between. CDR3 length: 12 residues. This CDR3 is CASSLYSNEQFF. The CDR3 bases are TGTGCCAGCAGCTTATACAGCAATGAGCAGTTCTTC.

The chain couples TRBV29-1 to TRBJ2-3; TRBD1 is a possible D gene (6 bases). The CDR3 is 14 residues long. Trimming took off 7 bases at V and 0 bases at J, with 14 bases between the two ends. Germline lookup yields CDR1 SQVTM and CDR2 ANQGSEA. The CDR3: CSALQGTSTDTQYF. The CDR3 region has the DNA TGCAGCGCCCTACAGGGTACTAGCACAGATACGCAGTATTTT.

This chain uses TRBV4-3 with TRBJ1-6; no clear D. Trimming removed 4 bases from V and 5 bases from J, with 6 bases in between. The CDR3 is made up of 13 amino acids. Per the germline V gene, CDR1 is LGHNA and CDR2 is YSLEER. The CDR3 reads CASSRGNNSPLHF. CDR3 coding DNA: TGCGCCAGCAGCCGGGGTAATAATTCACCCCTCCACTTT.

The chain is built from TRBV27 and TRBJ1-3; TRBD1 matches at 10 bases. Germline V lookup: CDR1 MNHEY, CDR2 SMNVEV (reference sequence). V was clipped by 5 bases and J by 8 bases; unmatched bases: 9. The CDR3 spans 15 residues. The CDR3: CASSMTGGFGDTIYF. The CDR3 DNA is TGTGCCAGCAGTATGACAGGGGGCTTTGGGGACACCATATATTTT.

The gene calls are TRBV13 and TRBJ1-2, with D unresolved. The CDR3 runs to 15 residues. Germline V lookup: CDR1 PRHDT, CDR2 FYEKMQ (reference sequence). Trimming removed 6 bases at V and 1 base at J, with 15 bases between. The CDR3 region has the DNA TGTGCCAGCAGTTCCGGGCACACTTTTAACTATGGCTACACCTTC. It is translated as CASSSGHTFNYGYTF.

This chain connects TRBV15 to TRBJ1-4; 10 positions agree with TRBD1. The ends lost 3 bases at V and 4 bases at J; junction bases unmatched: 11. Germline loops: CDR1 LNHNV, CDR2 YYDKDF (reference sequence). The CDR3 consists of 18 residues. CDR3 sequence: CATSSIPGQGTFNEKLFF. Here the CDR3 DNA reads TGTGCCACCAGCAGCATACCGGGACAGGGGACATTTAATGAAAAACTGTTTTTT.

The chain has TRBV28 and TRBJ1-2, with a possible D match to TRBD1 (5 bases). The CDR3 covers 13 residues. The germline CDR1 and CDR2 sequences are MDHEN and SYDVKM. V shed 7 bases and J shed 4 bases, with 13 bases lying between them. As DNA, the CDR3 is TGTGCCAGCACCTCGTCAGGGACCTATGGCTACACCTTC. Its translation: CASTSSGTYGYTF.

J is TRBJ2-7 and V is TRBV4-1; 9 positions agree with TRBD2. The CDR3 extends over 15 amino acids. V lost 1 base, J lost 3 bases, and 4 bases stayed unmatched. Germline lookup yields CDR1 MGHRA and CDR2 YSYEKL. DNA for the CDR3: TGCGCCAGCAGCCAAGCCCCTAGCGGGGACTACGAGCAGTACTTC. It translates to CASSQAPSGDYEQYF.

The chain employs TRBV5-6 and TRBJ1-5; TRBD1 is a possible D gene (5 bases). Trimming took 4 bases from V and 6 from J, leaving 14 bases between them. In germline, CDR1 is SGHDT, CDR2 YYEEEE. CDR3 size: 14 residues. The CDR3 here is CASSRGHNIQPQHF. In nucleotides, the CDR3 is TGTGCCAGCAGCCGAGGACACAATATTCAGCCCCAGCATTTT.

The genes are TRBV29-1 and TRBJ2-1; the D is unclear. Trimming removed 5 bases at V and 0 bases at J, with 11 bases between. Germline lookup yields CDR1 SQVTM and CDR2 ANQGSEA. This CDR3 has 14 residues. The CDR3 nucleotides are TGCAGCGTTTCGGCCCGTAGCTCCTACAATGAGCAGTTCTTC. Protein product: CSVSARSSYNEQFF.

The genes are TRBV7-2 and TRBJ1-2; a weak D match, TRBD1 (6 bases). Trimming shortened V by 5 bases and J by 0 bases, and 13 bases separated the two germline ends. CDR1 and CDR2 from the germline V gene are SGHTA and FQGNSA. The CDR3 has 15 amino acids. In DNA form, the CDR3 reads TGTGCCAGCAGCCCAAACAGGGCAGCTAACTATGGCTACACCTTC. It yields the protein CASSPNRAANYGYTF.

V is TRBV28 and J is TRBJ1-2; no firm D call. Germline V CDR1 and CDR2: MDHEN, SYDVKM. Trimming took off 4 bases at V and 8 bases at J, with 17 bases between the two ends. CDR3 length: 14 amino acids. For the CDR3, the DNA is TGTGCCAGCAGTTCAAACCGTCCTCCGGGGGGCTACACCTTC. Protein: CASSSNRPPGGYTF.

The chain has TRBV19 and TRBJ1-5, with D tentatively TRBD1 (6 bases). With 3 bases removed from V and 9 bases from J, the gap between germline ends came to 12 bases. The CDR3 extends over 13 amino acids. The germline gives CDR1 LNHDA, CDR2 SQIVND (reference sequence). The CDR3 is CASSIQTGRPQHF. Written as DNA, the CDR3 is TGTGCCAGTAGTATCCAGACAGGACGGCCCCAGCATTTT.

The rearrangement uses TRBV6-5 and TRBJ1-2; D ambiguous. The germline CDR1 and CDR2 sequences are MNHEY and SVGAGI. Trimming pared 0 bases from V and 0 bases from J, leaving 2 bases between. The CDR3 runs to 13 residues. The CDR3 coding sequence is TGTGCCAGCAGTTACTCCCCTAACTATGGCTACACCTTC. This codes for CASSYSPNYGYTF.

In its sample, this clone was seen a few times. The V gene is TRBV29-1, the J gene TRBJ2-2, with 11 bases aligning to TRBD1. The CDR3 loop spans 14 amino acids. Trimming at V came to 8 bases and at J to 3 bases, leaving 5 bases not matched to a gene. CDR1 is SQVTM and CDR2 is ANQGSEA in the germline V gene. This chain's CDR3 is CSSRTGGYTGELFF. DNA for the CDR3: TGCAGCTCCAGGACAGGGGGCTACACCGGGGAGCTGTTTTTT.

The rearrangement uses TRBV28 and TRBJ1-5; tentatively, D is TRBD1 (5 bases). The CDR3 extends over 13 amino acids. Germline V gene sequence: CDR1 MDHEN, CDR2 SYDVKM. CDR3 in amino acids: CASSRGSHQPQHF. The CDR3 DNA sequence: TGTGCTTCGTCCCGGGGCAGTCATCAGCCCCAGCATTTT.

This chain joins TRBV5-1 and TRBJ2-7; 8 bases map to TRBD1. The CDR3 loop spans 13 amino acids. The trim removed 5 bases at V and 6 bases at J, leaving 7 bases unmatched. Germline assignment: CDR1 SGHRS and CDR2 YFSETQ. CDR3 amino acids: CASRHRGVTEQYF. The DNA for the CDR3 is TGCGCCAGCAGACACAGGGGGGTAACCGAGCAGTACTTC.

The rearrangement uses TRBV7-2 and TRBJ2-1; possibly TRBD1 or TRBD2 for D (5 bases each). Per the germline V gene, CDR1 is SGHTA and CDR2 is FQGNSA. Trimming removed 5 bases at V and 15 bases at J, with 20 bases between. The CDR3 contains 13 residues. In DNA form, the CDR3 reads TGTGCCAGCAGCGCACCCCCGGGGCCCAAGCTGTTCTTC. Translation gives CASSAPPGPKLFF. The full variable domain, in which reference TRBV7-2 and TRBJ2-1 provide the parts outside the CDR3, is GAGVSQSPSNKVTEKGKDVELRCDPISGHTALYWYRQSLGQGLEFLIYFQGNSAPDKSGLPSDRFSAERTGGSVSTLTIQRTQQEDSAVYLCASSAPPGPKLFFGPGTRLTVL.

This CDR3 is CASRGGGMRNTEAFF. The CDR3 DNA follows: TGTGCCAGCAGAGGGGGTGGTATGAGGAACACTGAAGCTTTCTTT. The chain couples TRBV7-2 to TRBJ1-1; weak D call: TRBD1 (6 bases). Germline V gene lookup returns CDR1 SGHTA and CDR2 FQGNSA. This CDR3 has 15 residues. With 6 bases removed from V and 1 base from J, the gap between germline ends came to 15 bases.

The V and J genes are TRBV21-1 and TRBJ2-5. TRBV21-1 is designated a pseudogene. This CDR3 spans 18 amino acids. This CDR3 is CASSKGPFWGPAEQTQYF. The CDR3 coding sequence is TGTGCCAGCAGCAAAGGACCTTTTTGGGGCCCAGCGGAGCAGACCCAGTACTTC.

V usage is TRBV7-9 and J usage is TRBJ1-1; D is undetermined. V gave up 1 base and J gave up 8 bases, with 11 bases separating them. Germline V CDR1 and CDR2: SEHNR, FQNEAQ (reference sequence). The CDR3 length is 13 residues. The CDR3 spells CASSLEGFREAFF. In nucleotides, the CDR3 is TGTGCCAGCAGCTTAGAGGGTTTTCGGGAAGCTTTCTTT.

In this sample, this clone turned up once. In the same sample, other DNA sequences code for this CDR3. This CDR3 is CASSFSGYGYTF. Here the CDR3 DNA reads TGTGCCAGCAGCTTCTCAGGCTATGGCTACACCTTC. The V call is TRBV7-9, the J call TRBJ1-2, with D unresolved. Germline assignment: CDR1 SEHNR and CDR2 FQNEAQ (reference sequence). The CDR3 sequence is 12 residues long. The V end was cut by 3 bases, the J end by 4 bases, with 6 bases between. Using reference TRBV7-9 and TRBJ1-2 for the parts outside the CDR3, the full variable domain is DTGVSQNPRHKITKRGQNVTFRCDPISEHNRLYWYRQTLGQGPEFLTYFQNEAQLEKSRLLSDRFSAERPKGSFSTLEIQRTEQGDSAMYLCASSFSGYGYTFGSGTRLTVV.

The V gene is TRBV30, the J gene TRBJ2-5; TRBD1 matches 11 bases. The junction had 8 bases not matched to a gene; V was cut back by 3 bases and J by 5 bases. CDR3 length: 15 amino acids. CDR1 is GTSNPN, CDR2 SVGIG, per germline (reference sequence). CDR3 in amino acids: CAWSPGQGVRETQYF. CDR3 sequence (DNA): TGTGCCTGGAGCCCGGGACAGGGGGTCAGGGAGACCCAGTACTTC.

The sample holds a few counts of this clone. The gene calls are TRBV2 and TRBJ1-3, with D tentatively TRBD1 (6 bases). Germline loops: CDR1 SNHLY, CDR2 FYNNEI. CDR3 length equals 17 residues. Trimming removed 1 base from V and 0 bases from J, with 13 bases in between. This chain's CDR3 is CASSEGGASSSGNTIYF. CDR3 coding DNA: TGTGCCAGCAGTGAAGGGGGGGCATCAAGCTCTGGAAACACCATATATTTT.

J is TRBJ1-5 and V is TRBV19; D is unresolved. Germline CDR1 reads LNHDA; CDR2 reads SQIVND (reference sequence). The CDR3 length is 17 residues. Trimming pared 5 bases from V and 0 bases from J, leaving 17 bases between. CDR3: CASSFGLTVYSNQPQHF. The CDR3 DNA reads TGTGCCAGTAGTTTTGGGCTCACAGTTTATAGCAATCAGCCCCAGCATTTT.

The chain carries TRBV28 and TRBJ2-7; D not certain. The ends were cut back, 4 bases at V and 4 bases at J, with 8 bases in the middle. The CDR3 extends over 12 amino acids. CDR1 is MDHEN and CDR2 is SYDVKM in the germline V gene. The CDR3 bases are TGTGCCAGCAGTTCCCAGAATTACGAGCAGTACTTC. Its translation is CASSSQNYEQYF.

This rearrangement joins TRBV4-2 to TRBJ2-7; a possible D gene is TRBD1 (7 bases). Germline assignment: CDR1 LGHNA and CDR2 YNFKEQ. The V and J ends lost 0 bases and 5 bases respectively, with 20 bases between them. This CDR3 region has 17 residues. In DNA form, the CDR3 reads TGTGCCAGCAGCCAAGATTTAGGCAGGGGGGCGAAAAACGAGCAGTACTTC. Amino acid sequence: CASSQDLGRGAKNEQYF.

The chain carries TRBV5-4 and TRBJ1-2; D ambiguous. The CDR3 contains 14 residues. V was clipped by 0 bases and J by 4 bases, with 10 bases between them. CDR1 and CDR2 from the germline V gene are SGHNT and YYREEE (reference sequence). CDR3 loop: CASSLAGGFYGYTF. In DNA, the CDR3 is TGTGCCAGCAGCTTGGCAGGAGGGTTCTATGGCTACACCTTC.

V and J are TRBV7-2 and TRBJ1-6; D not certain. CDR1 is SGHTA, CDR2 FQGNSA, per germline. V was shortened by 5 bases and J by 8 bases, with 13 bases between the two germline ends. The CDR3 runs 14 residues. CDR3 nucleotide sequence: TGTGCCAGCAGCCGCACTCGACGCGATTCACCCCTCCACTTT. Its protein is CASSRTRRDSPLHF.

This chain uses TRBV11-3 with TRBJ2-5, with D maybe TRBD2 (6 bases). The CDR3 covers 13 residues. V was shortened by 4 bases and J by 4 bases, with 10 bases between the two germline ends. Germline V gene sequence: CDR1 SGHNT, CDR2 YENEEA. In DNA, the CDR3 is TGTGCCAGCAGCTCTTCGGGGGTAGAGACCCAGTACTTC. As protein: CASSSSGVETQYF.

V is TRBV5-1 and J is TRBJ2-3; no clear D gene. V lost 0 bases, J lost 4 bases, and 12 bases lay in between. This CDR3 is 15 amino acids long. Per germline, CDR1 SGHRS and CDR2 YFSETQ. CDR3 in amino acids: CASSLAPGSPDTQYF. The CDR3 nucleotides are TGCGCCAGCAGCTTGGCCCCGGGCAGCCCAGATACGCAGTATTTT.